Listed below are T cell receptor beta chains from one sample, sequenced in a study of blood T cell repertoires in COVID-19. TCRdb's copy holds only in-frame clones and misses some; the assay was immunoSEQ multiplex PCR. The sample includes 73,000 or so clones, around 83% of them seen just once. The sequencing input was peripheral blood. Receptor source: a woman aged 60-75 years with acute or convalescent COVID-19. CDR3s include the opening cysteine and the closing phenylalanine or tryptophan. Fields, in order: J gene, V gene, D gene, clone size, CDR3 DNA, CDR3 protein. D genes are given only for firm matches. A clone size is listed for some rows: how often the clone was seen (once, few, many), or a class if it is expanded.

TRBJ1-5,TRBV6-5,NA,once,TGTGCCAGCACCGCCACTCAGGGAAATCAGCCCCAGCATTTT,CASTATQGNQPQHF
TRBJ2-5,TRBV19,TRBD1,NA,TGTGCCAGTAGTGCTGGGACAGGGGAAGGAAAGACCCAGTACTTC,CASSAGTGEGKTQYF
TRBJ2-1,TRBV2,NA,NA,TGTGCCAGCAGTTTTCTCGGGGGGACAGGTTACAATGAGCAGTTCTTC,CASSFLGGTGYNEQFF
TRBJ1-5,TRBV2,NA,NA,TGTGCCAGCAGAGGACAGCTCAATCAGCCCCAGCATTTT,CASRGQLNQPQHF
TRBJ1-1,TRBV2,TRBD1,NA,TGTGCCAGCAGTGAGGAGGGGGCAGGAACTGAAGCTTTCTTT,CASSEEGAGTEAFF
TRBJ1-2,TRBV6-5,NA,NA,TGTGCCAGCAGATATGACAGTAACTATGGCTACACCTTC,CASRYDSNYGYTF
TRBJ1-2,TRBV2,NA,NA,TGTGCCAGCTCCCGAGGGGGACGAAACTATGGCTACACCTTC,CASSRGGRNYGYTF
TRBJ2-1,TRBV6-4,TRBD2,NA,TGTGCCAGCAGTGCCCTGGGACTAGCGGTAGTCAATGAGCAGTTCTTC,CASSALGLAVVNEQFF
TRBJ2-7,TRBV9,NA,few,TGTGCCAGCAGCGTAGAGGGCGACAGTTTCGACTCCTACGAGCAGTACTTC,CASSVEGDSFDSYEQYF
TRBJ2-7,TRBV3-1/TRBV3-2,TRBD2,NA,TGTGCCAGCAGCCAAAAGCGGGGGGGCTCCTACGAGCAGTACTTC,CASSQKRGGSYEQYF
TRBJ1-6,TRBV10-3,NA,NA,TGTGCCATCAGCATCGCAGATTCACCCCTCCACTTT,CAISIADSPLHF
TRBJ1-3,TRBV12-3/TRBV12-4,NA,few,TGTGCCAGCCAGCGAGGGACTGGAAACACCATATATTTT,CASQRGTGNTIYF
TRBJ1-1,TRBV10-3,NA,NA,TGTGCCATCAGTCCCTCCGACGGGAGGAACACTGAAGCTTTCTTT,CAISPSDGRNTEAFF
TRBJ1-2,TRBV7-9,TRBD1,NA,TGTGCCAGCAGCGGCCGGACAGGGGGCTCCTTTAACTATGGCTACACCTTC,CASSGRTGGSFNYGYTF
TRBJ1-4,TRBV14,NA,NA,TGTGCCAGCAGCCATTCTGGCTCTAGTGAAAAACTGTTTTTT,CASSHSGSSEKLFF
TRBJ1-1,TRBV6-4,NA,NA,TGTGCCAGCAGTGAGACAGGCCTTAACGGGGAAGCTTTCTTT,CASSETGLNGEAFF
TRBJ1-1,TRBV7-9,NA,NA,TGTGCCAGCAGCTTACACGGTGGTTCGAACACTGAAGCTTTCTTT,CASSLHGGSNTEAFF
TRBJ1-2,TRBV4-2,NA,NA,TGTGCCAGCAGCCAAGACTTGGGAGGGCCTTATGGGGGCTACACCTTC,CASSQDLGGPYGGYTF
TRBJ1-1,TRBV3-1/TRBV3-2,TRBD1,few,TGTGCCAGCAGTCGTATTCGGACAGGAGGGGTGAGCGGCACTGAAGCTTTCTTT,CASSRIRTGGVSGTEAFF
TRBJ1-1,TRBV27,TRBD1,NA,TGTGCCAGCAGACCACGGACAGGGGGCCTATGGAACACTGAAGCTTTCTTT,CASRPRTGGLWNTEAFF
TRBJ1-1,TRBV11-3,NA,NA,TGTGCCAGCGCGGCGACTTCGAACACTGAAGCTTTCTTT,CASAATSNTEAFF
TRBJ2-5,TRBV6-6,NA,NA,TGTGCCAGCAGTTACGGCAGGGGTGAAGAGACCCAGTACTTC,CASSYGRGEETQYF
TRBJ1-1,TRBV29-1,TRBD1,NA,TGCAGCGTAGAGGTGACAGGGGCCGCCCTGGAAGCTTTCTTT,CSVEVTGAALEAFF
TRBJ1-2,TRBV2,NA,NA,TGTGCCAGCTCGGTCCGCTATGGCTACACCTTC,CASSVRYGYTF
TRBJ2-3,TRBV5-1,TRBD2,NA,TGCGCCAGCAGCTTCGGGGGGTCTAGCACAGATACGCAGTATTTT,CASSFGGSSTDTQYF
TRBJ1-2,TRBV5-4,NA,few,TGTGCCAGCAGCTTGGCCGGGGGGACTCCCAACTATGGCTACACCTTC,CASSLAGGTPNYGYTF
TRBJ2-2,TRBV5-1,NA,NA,TGCGCCAGCAGCCCGCTCCCCGCGGGGAACACCGGGGAGCTGTTTTTT,CASSPLPAGNTGELFF
TRBJ1-2,TRBV14,NA,once,TGTGCCAGCAGCCAAGCCGGGGGCTACACCTTC,CASSQAGGYTF
TRBJ1-2,TRBV4-1,TRBD1,NA,TGCGCCAGCAGCGGAACAGGGGGCTATGGCTACACCTTC,CASSGTGGYGYTF
TRBJ2-4,TRBV12-3/TRBV12-4,NA,NA,TGTGCCAGCAGTTTTGGAGGGGACATTCAGTACTTC,CASSFGGDIQYF
TRBJ1-1,TRBV24-1,NA,few,TGTGCCACCAGTGAGTACGGCACTGAAGCTTTCTTT,CATSEYGTEAFF
TRBJ1-1,TRBV10-3,TRBD1,few,TGTGCCATCGGACAGGCGCCAGGGGCTGAAGCTTTCTTT,CAIGQAPGAEAFF
TRBJ2-6,TRBV9,NA,NA,TGTGCCAGCAGCAGAGATGCTACTGGGGCCAACGTCCTGACTTTC,CASSRDATGANVLTF
TRBJ1-1,TRBV9,NA,NA,TGTGCCAGCAGCGTAGGAGGAAGCACTGAAGCTTTCTTT,CASSVGGSTEAFF
TRBJ2-7,TRBV6-6,NA,NA,TGTGCCAGCAGTTACTCGAATCCAGGGAGGGAGCAGTACTTC,CASSYSNPGREQYF
TRBJ1-1,TRBV27,TRBD1,NA,TGTGCCAGCAGTTTAGAATCGACAGGGACGGGGAACACTGAAGCTTTCTTT,CASSLESTGTGNTEAFF
TRBJ1-1,TRBV11-2,NA,NA,TGTGCCAGCAGCTATACAGGGAGGGGGTTCGGCACTGAAGCTTTCTTT,CASSYTGRGFGTEAFF
TRBJ1-5,TRBV20-1,NA,NA,TGCAGTGCAAGTGCCCGGAATCAGCCCCAGCATTTT,CSASARNQPQHF
TRBJ1-5,TRBV29-1,NA,NA,TGCAGCGTTGAATCTACGGGGGGTCAGCCCCAGCATTTT,CSVESTGGQPQHF
TRBJ1-2,TRBV7-6,NA,NA,TGTGCCAGCAGCTTACAAGTGAGCAGGGGTGAAGGCTACACCTTC,CASSLQVSRGEGYTF
TRBJ1-1,TRBV5-1,NA,NA,TGCGCCAGCAGCTCGGGGGGAATCGGCACTGAAGCTTTCTTT,CASSSGGIGTEAFF
TRBJ2-5,TRBV19,NA,NA,TGTGCCAGTAGTGCAGGCTTGGGGGCCAGGGAGACCCAGTACTTC,CASSAGLGARETQYF
TRBJ1-6,TRBV5-1,NA,NA,TGCGCCAGCAGCCCGACGGGGTCACCCCTCCACTTT,CASSPTGSPLHF
TRBJ1-2,TRBV15,NA,NA,TGTGCCACCAGCAGAGATGTAGAGGGGGATGGCTACACCTTC,CATSRDVEGDGYTF
TRBJ1-6,TRBV7-8,NA,NA,TGTGCCAGCAGCCAGGACGCGCAGGGAAATTCACCCCTCCACTTT,CASSQDAQGNSPLHF
TRBJ1-4,TRBV5-6,TRBD1,NA,TGTGCCAGCAGCCTATGGACAGGGGATGATGAAAAACTGTTTTTT,CASSLWTGDDEKLFF
TRBJ2-5,TRBV10-1,NA,NA,TGCGCCAGCAGTGAGTCCGCAGACCAAGAGACCCAGTACTTC,CASSESADQETQYF
TRBJ2-1,TRBV20-1,TRBD1,NA,TGCAGTGCTAGTCAGGGGGCTCCCGCGAATGAGCAGTTCTTC,CSASQGAPANEQFF
TRBJ1-3,TRBV3-1/TRBV3-2,TRBD1,NA,TGTGCCAGCAGCCAAGTGCCGGGACAGGGAAGGGGTGGAAACACCATATATTTT,CASSQVPGQGRGGNTIYF
TRBJ2-7,TRBV5-1,TRBD2,few,TGCGCCAGCAGCTTGGAGGCTAGCGGGGGATACGAGCAGTACTTC,CASSLEASGGYEQYF
TRBJ2-2,TRBV5-6,TRBD1,few,TGTGCCAGCAGCTTGGAGGGGGCCGTCACCGGGGAGCTGTTTTTT,CASSLEGAVTGELFF
TRBJ1-1,TRBV18,NA,NA,TGTGCCAGCTCACCGATTGATACAGGAAACACTGAAGCTTTCTTT,CASSPIDTGNTEAFF
TRBJ1-6,TRBV27,NA,NA,TGTGCCAGCAGTACTGGTCTTCGGAATTCACCCCTCCACTTT,CASSTGLRNSPLHF
TRBJ2-1,TRBV7-3,NA,NA,TGTGCCAGCAGCACCGCTAGAAATGAGCAGTTCTTC,CASSTARNEQFF
TRBJ1-2,TRBV7-9,NA,few,TGTGCCAGCAGCTTCACAGGGATTAACTATGGCTACACCTTC,CASSFTGINYGYTF
TRBJ1-5,TRBV20-1,TRBD1,NA,TGCAGTGCTAGTCGGGACAGTTATAGCAATCAGCCCCAGCATTTT,CSASRDSYSNQPQHF
TRBJ1-1,TRBV10-1,TRBD1,NA,TGCGCCAGCAGTGTGGGACAGGGGAACACTGAAGCTTTCTTT,CASSVGQGNTEAFF
TRBJ2-7,TRBV12-3/TRBV12-4,TRBD1,few,TGTGCCAGCAGTATCACACAGGGGTACGAGCAGTACTTC,CASSITQGYEQYF
TRBJ1-2,TRBV24-1,TRBD1,NA,TGTGCCACCAGTGAGGGGGACAGGGGGATCTATGGCTACACCTTC,CATSEGDRGIYGYTF